The 18 T cell receptor beta chains listed next were all sequenced from one sample in a study of CD8+ T cells in alopecia areata. Documented treatment: oral pan-JAK inhibitor, 5-10 mg twice daily. Sequencing relied on a cDNA template that was reverse transcribed from extracted RNA. Method: immunoSEQ multiplex PCR; TCRdb's copy keeps in-frame clones and lacks some. There are approximately 210,000 clones in the sample; 40% to 55% occur only once, and around 3% lies in the top ten. The input for sequencing was CD4+ T cells sorted from blood, taken at approximately week 39, from a patient treated with tofacitinib. Source of these receptors: a human donor with alopecia areata.

The gene calls are TRBV6-6 and TRBJ2-7; D is uncertain. V dropped 0 bases and J dropped 2 bases, with 11 bases sitting between them. The CDR3 length is 15 residues. The germline V gene has CDR1 MNHNY and CDR2 SVGAGI (reference sequence). In DNA form, the CDR3 reads TGTGCCAGCAGTTACTCGACTGGGCGGACCTACGAGCAGTACTTC. This sequence encodes CASSYSTGRTYEQYF.

This clone has just a few counts. V and J are TRBV23-1 and TRBJ2-2; TRBD1 matches at 11 bases. TRBV23-1 is an ORF, and what it does is uncertain. This CDR3 comprises 14 residues. After removal of 7 bases from V and 4 bases from J, the junction contained 2 bases not matched to a gene. For the CDR3, the DNA is TGCGCCAGCACCGGGACAGGGGGCACCGGGGAGCTGTTTTTT. Translated, it gives CASTGTGGTGELFF.

About this clone: A read error may explain this, as a much larger clone is one base away. J is TRBJ2-2 and V is TRBV4-2; the D call may be TRBD1 or TRBD2 (5 bases each). Per the germline V gene, CDR1 is LGHNA and CDR2 is YNFKEQ. Trimming stripped 5 bases from V and 1 base from J, with 8 bases between. The CDR3 consists of 14 residues. The CDR3 region is CASSGTMNTGELFF. The CDR3 DNA reads as TGTGCCAGCAGCGGGACGATGAACACCGGGGAGCTGTTTTTT.

This clone showed up just a few times. This sequence may be a read error, since a much larger clone differs from it by one base. The gene calls are TRBV7-9 and TRBJ2-7; no firm D call. The germline V gene has CDR1 SEHNR and CDR2 FQNEAQ (reference sequence). Deletions cut 1 base from V and 2 bases from J, with 3 bases between. CDR3 length: 12 amino acids. DNA of the CDR3: TGTGCCAGCAGCTTAGGCACCTACGAGCAGTACTTC. It encodes CASSLGTYEQYF.

The rearrangement uses TRBV27 and TRBJ2-3, with D possibly matching TRBD1 (6 bases). The CDR3 runs to 14 residues. CDR1 and CDR2 from the germline V gene are MNHEY and SMNVEV (reference sequence). The V end lost 6 bases, the J end lost 2 bases, and 12 bases lay between the germline ends. CDR3 protein: CASRRGYYTDTQYF. For the CDR3, the DNA is TGTGCCAGCAGGAGGGGGTACTACACAGATACGCAGTATTTT.

This clone was counted between two and nine times. This sequence joins TRBV19 and TRBJ1-5; D perhaps matches TRBD1 (5 bases). The germline V and J ends were trimmed by 7 bases and 2 bases, with 12 bases remaining between them. Looked up from germline, CDR1 is LNHDA and CDR2 is SQIVND (reference sequence). CDR3 length: 14 amino acids. The DNA for the CDR3 is TGTGCCAGTAATGCCAGGGCGGGCAATCAGCCCCAGCATTTT. Its translation: CASNARAGNQPQHF.

CDR3 in amino acids: CSYQDTGKYTGELFF. CDR3 sequence (DNA): TGCAGCTATCAAGATACAGGAAAGTACACCGGGGAGCTGTTTTTT. V is TRBV29-1 and J is TRBJ2-2; maybe TRBD1 (5 bases). The CDR3 runs to 15 residues. Trimming left V 8 bases short and J 3 bases short, with 19 bases between. Germline V CDR1 and CDR2: SQVTM, ANQGSEA.

The gene calls are TRBV28 and TRBJ2-5; 8 bases fit TRBD2. The V gene's germline CDR1 is MDHEN and CDR2 SYDVKM. Trimming at V came to 4 bases and at J to 5 bases, leaving 6 bases not matched to a gene. The CDR3 has 14 amino acids. The chain's CDR3 is CASSSGGARETQYF. In DNA, the CDR3 is TGTGCCAGCAGTTCGGGGGGGGCTCGGGAGACCCAGTACTTC.

This clone appeared a few times. The chain employs TRBV30 and TRBJ1-2, with no clear D. V lost 0 bases, J lost 7 bases, and 12 bases lay in between. Looked up from germline, CDR1 is GTSNPN and CDR2 is SVGIG (reference sequence). The CDR3 spans 13 residues. The CDR3 spells CAWSVEGLGGYTF. The CDR3 region has the DNA TGTGCCTGGAGTGTAGAAGGATTGGGTGGCTACACCTTC.

This chain's CDR3 is CASSARQMNTEAFF. CDR3 coding DNA: TGTGCCAGCTCAGCGCGACAGATGAACACTGAAGCTTTCTTT. The rearrangement joins TRBV18 to TRBJ1-1; D perhaps matches TRBD1 (5 bases). Trimming left V 5 bases short and J 0 bases short, with 10 bases between. Germline values: CDR1 KGHSH, CDR2 LQKENI. CDR3 length equals 14 residues.

A note on this clone: A read error may be the cause here, since a much bigger clone is one base away. The rearrangement links TRBV9 to TRBJ2-2; no reliable D call. CDR1 and CDR2 (germline): SGDLS, YYNGEE. V lost 4 bases, J lost 0 bases, and 7 bases lay in between. The length of the CDR3 is 14 residues. The CDR3 loop is CASSPAANTGELFF. In DNA, the CDR3 is TGTGCCAGCAGCCCAGCCGCGAACACCGGGGAGCTGTTTTTT.

The chain has TRBV19 and TRBJ1-5; D remains unclear. Germline assignment: CDR1 LNHDA and CDR2 SQIVND (reference sequence). The CDR3 is 15 residues long. Between the trimmed V and J ends, which lost 1 base and 4 bases, there was a span of 11 bases. CDR3 region: CASSIGQTTNQPQHF. The CDR3 region has the DNA TGTGCCAGTAGTATAGGTCAGACAACTAATCAGCCCCAGCATTTT.

This clone was seen a few times. This rearrangement joins TRBV29-1 to TRBJ2-4; the D call may be TRBD1 or TRBD2 (5 bases each). This CDR3 has 16 residues. Germline CDR1 and CDR2: SQVTM and ANQGSEA. With 4 bases removed from V and 0 bases from J, the gap between germline ends came to 16 bases. CDR3 amino acids: CSVATAGTQAKNIQYF. In DNA form, the CDR3 reads TGCAGCGTTGCTACGGCCGGGACCCAAGCCAAAAACATTCAGTACTTC.

The V call is TRBV29-1, the J call TRBJ2-7, with 9 bases identical to TRBD2. CDR3 length: 14 residues. CDR1 and CDR2 (germline): SQVTM, ANQGSEA. Germline trimming cut 4 bases from V and 2 bases from J; bases unmatched to any gene: 6. The CDR3 reads CSVVRLAGTYEQYF. The CDR3 nucleotides read TGCAGCGTTGTACGTCTAGCGGGAACCTACGAGCAGTACTTC.

V gene TRBV2 combines with J gene TRBJ2-7; 9 nucleotides align to TRBD1. The germline CDR1 and CDR2 sequences are SNHLY and FYNNEI. V shed 4 bases and J 3 bases; nucleotides not matched to a gene: 7. The CDR3 is 15 residues long. CDR3 nucleotide sequence: TGTGCCAGCAGTGGCGGGACAGGGCGGCTCTACGAGCAGTACTTC. This sequence encodes CASSGGTGRLYEQYF.

J is TRBJ1-1 and V is TRBV18; TRBD1 matches at 9 bases. Germline lookup yields CDR1 KGHSH and CDR2 LQKENI. The ends lost 4 bases at V and 1 base at J; junction bases unmatched: 4. The CDR3 runs to 15 residues. CDR3 bases: TGTGCCAGCTCACGGACAGGGGATGGGAACACTGAAGCTTTCTTT. Its protein product is CASSRTGDGNTEAFF. Combining the CDR3 with reference TRBV18 and TRBJ1-1 gives the whole variable domain NAGVMQNPRHLVRRRGQEARLRCSPMKGHSHVYWYRQLPEEGLKFMVYLQKENIIDESGMPKERFSAEFPKEGPSILRIQQVVRGDSAAYFCASSRTGDGNTEAFFGQGTRLTVV.

This clone occurred a few times. The chain recombines TRBV13 with TRBJ2-5; D unclear. This CDR3 region has 14 residues. With 3 bases removed from V and 1 base from J, the gap between germline ends came to 9 bases. Germline values: CDR1 PRHDT, CDR2 FYEKMQ (reference sequence). CDR3: CASSFSRIQETQYF. CDR3 DNA: TGTGCCAGCAGCTTTTCGCGGATCCAAGAGACCCAGTACTTC. Looking up the rest from reference TRBV13 and TRBJ2-5 gives the full variable domain: AAGVIQSPRHLIKEKRETATLKCYPIPRHDTVYWYQQGPGQDPQFLISFYEKMQSDKGSIPDRFSAQQFSDYHSELNMSSLELGDSALYFCASSFSRIQETQYFGPGTRLLVL.

This rearrangement joins TRBV5-1 to TRBJ2-1; TRBD1 agrees at 7 bases. Trimming took 3 bases from V and 8 from J; bases not matched to a gene: 2. This CDR3 is built from 12 residues. The germline gives CDR1 SGHRS, CDR2 YFSETQ. CDR3 sequence reads: CASSSQGDEQFF. CDR3 DNA: TGCGCCAGCAGCTCGCAGGGGGATGAGCAGTTCTTC.